Listed below are T cell receptor beta chains from one sample, sequenced in a study of cytomegalovirus exposure and HLA in healthy donors. Using immunoSEQ multiplex PCR, the repertoire was profiled, and TCRdb retains in-frame clones only, with some absent. The sample has roughly 120,000 clones, approximately 90% seen once. The sequencing sample was made of PBMCs. The receptor set was obtained from a man aged 18 to 29 in good health and CMV-seronegative. CDR3s include the opening cysteine and the closing phenylalanine or tryptophan. A D gene is named only where the DNA matches it firmly. Size tells how often a clone was seen (once, few, many) or the class of an expanded clone, and some rows leave it out.

V gene	D gene	J gene	clone size	CDR3 DNA	CDR3 protein
TRBV28	TRBD1	TRBJ1-5	-	TGTGCCAGCAGAAGGACAGGGGTCCAGCCCCAGCATTTT	CASRRTGVQPQHF
TRBV18	TRBD2	TRBJ2-1	-	TGTGCCAGCTCACCAACCATCGGTGGTAGCGGGTCCAATGAGCAGTTCTTC	CASSPTIGGSGSNEQFF
TRBV19	-	TRBJ2-6	-	TGTGCCAGTAGACCCCGGACAGACTCTGGGGCCAACGTCCTGACTTTC	CASRPRTDSGANVLTF
TRBV5-1	TRBD2	TRBJ2-7	-	TGCGCCAGCAGCGAGTCTAGCGGTACCTACGAGCAGTACTTC	CASSESSGTYEQYF
TRBV5-1	TRBD1	TRBJ2-3	-	TGCGCCAGCAGCTTGGGGGGGACAGTCACAGATACGCAGTATTTT	CASSLGGTVTDTQYF
TRBV2	TRBD2	TRBJ2-7	-	TGTGCCAGCAGTGAATATGCGGGAGGGAACTACGAGCAGTACTTC	CASSEYAGGNYEQYF
TRBV28	TRBD1	TRBJ1-5	-	TGTGCCAGCAGCCCGAGGACAGGGAGACTTCAGCCCCAGCATTTT	CASSPRTGRLQPQHF
TRBV5-1	-	TRBJ2-3	few	TGCGCCAGCAGCCTTGACGGGGGGCCCAGCACAGATACGCAGTATTTT	CASSLDGGPSTDTQYF
TRBV9	-	TRBJ2-7	-	TGTGCCAGCAGCGACGGACAATCCTACGAGCAGTACTTC	CASSDGQSYEQYF
TRBV7-2	TRBD1	TRBJ2-7	-	TGTGCCAGCAGCTTAGCGGACAGGGCAGGCTCTTCCTACGAGCAGTACTTC	CASSLADRAGSSYEQYF
TRBV11-2	TRBD2	TRBJ2-2	-	TGTGCCAGCAGCCGAAGACTAGCGGGGGGAAACACCGGGGAGCTGTTTTTT	CASSRRLAGGNTGELFF
TRBV14	-	TRBJ2-4	-	TGTGCCAGCAGTCCCGGACAGATAAACATTCAGTACTTC	CASSPGQINIQYF
TRBV18	-	TRBJ2-3	-	TGTGCCAGCTCACGTACAGGCATGGGAGATACGCAGTATTTT	CASSRTGMGDTQYF
TRBV18	-	TRBJ1-5	-	TGTGCCAGCTCCCGGAGGGACGGCGGCAATCAGCCCCAGCATTTT	CASSRRDGGNQPQHF
TRBV5-6	-	TRBJ2-2	-	TGTGCCAGCAGCTACAGGGTTTTAACCGGGGAGCTGTTTTTT	CASSYRVLTGELFF
TRBV7-8	-	TRBJ1-6	-	TGTGCCAGCAGTCGTACAGGGATCCAATCACCCCTCCACTTT	CASSRTGIQSPLHF
TRBV13	TRBD2	TRBJ2-1	-	TGTGCCAGCAGCCCAGGGACCCCGGGAGGCAATGAGCAGTTCTTC	CASSPGTPGGNEQFF
TRBV7-8	TRBD1	TRBJ1-1	-	TGTGCCAGCAGCCAAACCGGGACAGTGAACACTGAAGCTTTCTTT	CASSQTGTVNTEAFF
TRBV12-5	-	TRBJ2-7	-	TGTGCTAGTGGTTTGTTCGGTGCCTACGAGCAGTACTTC	CASGLFGAYEQYF
TRBV30	-	TRBJ1-5	-	TGTGCCTGGAGTTTACACCCAAATCAGCCCCAGCATTTT	CAWSLHPNQPQHF
TRBV19	-	TRBJ1-1	-	TGTGCCAGTAGTATTCGAGAGAACACTGAAGCTTTCTTT	CASSIRENTEAFF
TRBV30	-	TRBJ2-5	-	TGTGCCTGGTACATGCGCGGAGAGACCCAGTACTTC	CAWYMRGETQYF
TRBV5-1	TRBD2	TRBJ2-3	once	TGCGCCAGCAGCTCCGGACTAGCGGGGACCACAGATACGCAGTATTTT	CASSSGLAGTTDTQYF
TRBV7-8	-	TRBJ1-6	-	TGTGCCAGCAGCCCGACCAAGAAAACTGGAGTAGCCTATAATTCACCCCTCCACTTT	CASSPTKKTGVAYNSPLHF